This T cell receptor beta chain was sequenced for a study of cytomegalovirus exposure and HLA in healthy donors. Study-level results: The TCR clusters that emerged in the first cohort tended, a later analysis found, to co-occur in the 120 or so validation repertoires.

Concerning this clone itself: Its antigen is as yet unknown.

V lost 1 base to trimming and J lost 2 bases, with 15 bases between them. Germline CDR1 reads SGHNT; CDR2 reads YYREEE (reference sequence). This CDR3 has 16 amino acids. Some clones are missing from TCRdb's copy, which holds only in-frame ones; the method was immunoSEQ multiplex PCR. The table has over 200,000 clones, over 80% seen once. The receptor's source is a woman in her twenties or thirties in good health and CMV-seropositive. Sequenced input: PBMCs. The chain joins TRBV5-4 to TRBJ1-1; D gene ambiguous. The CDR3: CASSLSSLLDNTEAFF. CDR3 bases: TGTGCCAGCAGCTTGTCGTCGCTTTTGGATAACACTGAAGCTTTCTTT.